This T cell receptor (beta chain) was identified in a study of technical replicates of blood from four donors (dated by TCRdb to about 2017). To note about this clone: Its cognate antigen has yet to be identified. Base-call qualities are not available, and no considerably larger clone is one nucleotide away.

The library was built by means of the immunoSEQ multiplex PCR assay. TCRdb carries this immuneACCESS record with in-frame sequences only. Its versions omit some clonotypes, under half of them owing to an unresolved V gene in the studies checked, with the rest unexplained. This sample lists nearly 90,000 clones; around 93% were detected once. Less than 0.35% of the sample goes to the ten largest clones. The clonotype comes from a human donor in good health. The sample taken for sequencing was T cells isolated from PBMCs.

The DNA reads as follows: TGTGCCAGCAGGGACGAGGGGCAGACTAGCATATGGAATGAGCAGTTCTTC. Its translation reads: CASRDEGQTSIWNEQFF. Here the chain combines TRBV7-2 and TRBJ2-1; 7 central bases correspond to TRBD2. The germline V gene provides CDR1 SGHTA and CDR2 FQGNSA. The CDR3 spans 17 residues, from the cysteine through the phenylalanine. Only the CDR3 portion is preserved as DNA: 51 bases, with reading frame beginning at the first base. Trimming leaves V shorter by 6 bases and J shorter by 7 bases, with the junction holding 18 bases beyond the gene matches.